One and the same sample provided the 13 T cell receptor beta chains below, sequenced in a study of blood T cell repertoires in COVID-19 (TCRdb year 2020). Library prep was done by the immunoSEQ multiplex PCR assay. Here the immuneACCESS table is served through TCRdb, limited to in-frame sequences with V and J called. Missing clones are a known gap in these copies; in checked studies unresolved V genes cover under half, and the rest lacks a known reason. This sample comprises around 400,000 clones, approximately 90% of them detected only once. The ten largest clones add up to more than 0.85% of the sample. Sample: PBMCs or T cells enriched from blood (not recorded which). These receptors originate from a middle-aged woman who had been exposed to COVID-19.

The genes are TRBV30 and TRBJ2-7; 7 bases map to TRBD1. Trimming cost V 1 base and J 1 base; bases outside gene matches: 7. The germline gives CDR1 GTSNPN, CDR2 SVGIG (reference sequence). The CDR3 runs 15 residues. In DNA, the CDR3 is TGTGCCTGGAGTGGGGTAGGGGGCTTATCCTACGAGCAGTACTTC. As protein: CAWSGVGGLSYEQYF.

This chain connects TRBV6-5 to TRBJ1-6, with TRBD1 matching over 7 bases. CDR1 and CDR2 (germline): MNHEY, SVGAGI. The CDR3 is 15 amino acids. V gave up 5 bases and J gave up 8 bases; unmatched junction bases: 9. CDR3 region: CASSRQGSQDSPLHF. The CDR3 coding sequence is TGTGCCAGCAGTAGACAGGGATCCCAAGATTCACCCCTCCACTTT.

This rearrangement joins TRBV19 to TRBJ1-2; D uncertain. The CDR3 totals 16 residues. CDR1 is LNHDA, CDR2 SQIVND, per germline (reference sequence). Trimming cost V 3 bases and J 3 bases, with 17 bases left between them. CDR3 sequence: CASSIIIVPADYGYTF. DNA for the CDR3: TGTGCCAGTAGTATTATTATTGTCCCAGCGGACTATGGCTACACCTTC.

The chain employs TRBV29-1 and TRBJ1-1; 10 bases are shared with TRBD1. This CDR3 has 13 residues. In germline, CDR1 is SQVTM, CDR2 ANQGSEA. With 4 bases clipped from V and 9 bases from J, the junction kept 8 bases outside the gene matches. The CDR3: CSVVAPGQGKAFF. CDR3 sequence (DNA): TGCAGCGTTGTCGCTCCGGGACAGGGGAAAGCTTTCTTT.

CDR3 DNA sequence: TGTGCCAGCAGACTAGCGGGAAGGTATGAGCAGTTCTTC. Amino acids: CASRLAGRYEQFF. The chain carries TRBV27 and TRBJ2-1; 10 bases are a match to TRBD2. Germline V gene lookup returns CDR1 MNHEY and CDR2 SMNVEV (reference sequence). CDR3 length: 13 amino acids. V lost 6 bases to trimming and J lost 8 bases; unmatched junction nucleotides: 4.

This chain connects TRBV30 to TRBJ1-2; tentative D call: TRBD1 (5 bases). The V end was cut by 0 bases, the J end by 0 bases, with 11 bases between. The V gene's germline CDR1 is GTSNPN and CDR2 SVGIG (reference sequence). The CDR3 runs 15 residues. DNA of the CDR3: TGTGCCTGGAGTGTCCGGAGGGGAACTAACTATGGCTACACCTTC. It translates to CAWSVRRGTNYGYTF.

The gene calls are TRBV19 and TRBJ1-2, with D perhaps TRBD1 (6 bases). This CDR3 spans 13 amino acids. Germline loops: CDR1 LNHDA, CDR2 SQIVND (reference sequence). Trimming took off 6 bases at V and 8 bases at J, with 16 bases between the two ends. The CDR3 is CASRPATGRGYTF. Here the CDR3 DNA reads TGTGCCAGTAGACCGGCAACAGGGAGAGGCTACACCTTC.

This rearrangement joins TRBV10-3 to TRBJ1-2; 10 nucleotides align to TRBD1. The germline CDR1 and CDR2 sequences are ENHRY and SYGVKD. The ends lost 9 bases at V and 5 bases at J; junction bases unmatched: 9. The CDR3 has 14 amino acids. The CDR3 bases are TGTGCCATTCGAGGGGACAGGGGTATATATGGCTACACCTTC. This sequence encodes CAIRGDRGIYGYTF.

This clone came up a few times. The rearrangement uses TRBV9 and TRBJ1-3; 7 bases align to TRBD1. The trim removed 4 bases at V and 1 base at J, leaving 8 bases unmatched. CDR3 length equals 16 residues. The germline gives CDR1 SGDLS, CDR2 YYNGEE. The CDR3 DNA follows: TGTGCCAGCAGCCCGCGACAGGGAAGTTCTGGAAACACCATATATTTT. As protein: CASSPRQGSSGNTIYF.

This clone appeared many times. The V and J genes are TRBV12-3 or TRBV12-4 and TRBJ1-1; maybe TRBD1 (6 bases). This CDR3 is built from 12 residues. Trimming removed 5 bases from V and 9 bases from J, with 13 bases in between. The CDR3 sequence: CASSVSRDKAFF. CDR3 DNA: TGTGCCAGCAGTGTGAGCCGGGACAAAGCTTTCTTT.

J is TRBJ1-2 and V is TRBV9, with D possibly TRBD1 on 5 matching bases. V was pared by 0 bases and J by 6 bases, with 12 bases between. The length of the CDR3 is 14 residues. Per germline, CDR1 SGDLS and CDR2 YYNGEE. The CDR3 is CASSVGAGLDGYTF. CDR3 coding DNA: TGTGCCAGCAGCGTAGGGGCAGGGTTGGATGGCTACACCTTC.

The chain links TRBV18 to TRBJ1-1, with D possibly matching TRBD1 (5 bases). Germline lookup yields CDR1 KGHSH and CDR2 LQKENI. This CDR3 region has 14 residues. Trimming cost V 3 bases and J 6 bases, with 14 bases left between them. CDR3 region: CASSPTGAGSEAFF. The CDR3 nucleotides read TGTGCCAGCTCACCCACAGGAGCAGGCTCTGAAGCTTTCTTT.

As concerns this clone: In the same sample, other DNA sequences code for this CDR3. J is TRBJ2-1 and V is TRBV18, with TRBD1 matching 10 bases. Trimming cost V 3 bases and J 6 bases; bases outside gene matches: 5. The CDR3 length is 15 residues. Germline V gene data show CDR1 as KGHSH and CDR2 as LQKENI. CDR3: CASSPTGTGVNEQFF. DNA for the CDR3: TGTGCCAGCTCACCTACCGGGACAGGGGTCAATGAGCAGTTCTTC.